Each of the 17 T cell receptor beta chains below was sequenced from the same sample in a study of blood T cell repertoires in COVID-19. Libraries were prepared by immunoSEQ multiplex PCR; TCRdb keeps only in-frame clonotypes and omits some of them. The table shows about 150,000 clones, with 84% occurring only once. The sample was PBMCs or T cells enriched from blood (not recorded which). These receptors all come from a woman between 45 and 65 years old who had been exposed to COVID-19.

This sequence joins TRBV7-9 and TRBJ1-5; a possible D gene is TRBD1 (5 bases). The length of the CDR3 is 15 residues. Germline V gives CDR1 SEHNR, CDR2 FQNEAQ (reference sequence). V was trimmed by 2 bases and J by 0 bases, leaving 8 bases between them. The CDR3 reads CASSLTGVSNQPQHF. CDR3 DNA: TGTGCCAGCAGCTTAACAGGAGTTAGCAATCAGCCCCAGCATTTT.

CDR3 sequence reads: CASSIAPGGRTEAFF. The CDR3, as DNA: TGTGCCAGTAGTATAGCCCCGGGGGGGAGGACTGAAGCTTTCTTT. The chain carries TRBV19 and TRBJ1-1; perhaps TRBD1 as D (5 bases). This CDR3 is 15 amino acids long. The germline V and J ends were trimmed by 1 base and 5 bases, with 14 bases remaining between them. Per the germline V gene, CDR1 is LNHDA and CDR2 is SQIVND (reference sequence). The whole variable domain, filled in from reference TRBV19 and TRBJ1-1, reads DGGITQSPKYLFRKEGQNVTLSCEQNLNHDAMYWYRQDPGQGLRLIYYSQIVNDFQKGDIAEGYSVSREKKESFPLTVTSAQKNPTAFYLCASSIAPGGRTEAFFGQGTRLTVV.

J is TRBJ2-1 and V is TRBV7-9; maybe TRBD2 (5 bases). Trimming left V 5 bases short and J 4 bases short, with 9 bases between. The germline CDR1 and CDR2 sequences are SEHNR and FQNEAQ (reference sequence). The CDR3 runs to 13 residues. The CDR3 DNA is TGTGCCAGCAGCGTTAGCGTTTACAATGAGCAGTTCTTC. Translation gives CASSVSVYNEQFF.

This chain joins TRBV5-1 and TRBJ2-1, with 9 bases matching TRBD2. CDR1 and CDR2 from the germline V gene are SGHRS and YFSETQ. With 4 bases clipped from V and 4 bases from J, the junction kept 6 bases outside the gene matches. This CDR3 has 15 amino acids. The DNA for the CDR3 is TGCGCCAGCAGCCCGGGAGCGGGAGGTTACAATGAGCAGTTCTTC. Amino acid sequence: CASSPGAGGYNEQFF.

The V gene is TRBV2, the J gene TRBJ2-3; a possible D gene is TRBD2 (5 bases). The V gene lost 7 bases and the J gene lost 4 bases, with 9 bases spanning the gap. The CDR3 covers 12 residues. Germline CDR1 reads SNHLY; CDR2 reads FYNNEI. The CDR3 is CASKTGADTQYF. DNA of the CDR3: TGTGCCAGCAAGACCGGGGCAGATACGCAGTATTTT.

J is TRBJ2-7 and V is TRBV27, with 9 bases matching TRBD1. Germline V gene data show CDR1 as MNHEY and CDR2 as SMNVEV (reference sequence). CDR3 size: 15 residues. V trimming: 1 base; J trimming: 2 bases; junction bases outside the gene matches: 3. In nucleotides, the CDR3 is TGTGCCAGCAGTTTATTAGGACAGGGGCCCTACGAGCAGTACTTC. Protein: CASSLLGQGPYEQYF.

The genes are TRBV12-5 and TRBJ1-2, with D uncertain. This CDR3 has 14 residues. The V end lost 4 bases, the J end lost 8 bases, and 17 bases lay between the germline ends. The germline V gene encodes CDR1 LGHNT and CDR2 FRNRAP. CDR3 bases: TGTGCTAGTGGTTCAAGCGCGAGGTTGAAGGGCTACACCTTC. This codes for CASGSSARLKGYTF.

The CDR3 here is CASSMDSGTEAFF. The DNA of the CDR3 is TGTGCCAGTAGTATGGACAGTGGCACTGAAGCTTTCTTT. The chain joins TRBV19 to TRBJ1-1, with D perhaps TRBD1 (6 bases). Germline CDR1 LNHDA, CDR2 SQIVND (reference sequence). The V end was cut by 3 bases, the J end by 4 bases, with 9 bases between. This CDR3 has 13 residues.

This clone was recorded only once. This chain connects TRBV4-1 to TRBJ1-1; 7 nucleotides match TRBD1. V gave up 0 bases and J gave up 1 base; unmatched junction bases: 5. Germline V gene sequence: CDR1 MGHRA, CDR2 YSYEKL. The CDR3 loop spans 16 amino acids. CDR3 nucleotides: TGCGCCAGCAGCCAAGACGGGACAGTGAGGAACACTGAAGCTTTCTTT. This gives the protein CASSQDGTVRNTEAFF.

This clone was detected only a few times. The chain has TRBV19 and TRBJ2-2; 7 bases align to TRBD1. Germline assignment: CDR1 LNHDA and CDR2 SQIVND (reference sequence). The CDR3 covers 15 residues. The J segment lost 5 bases and the V segment lost 6 bases, leaving 9 bases of the junction unmatched. CDR3: CASRSQGIWTGELFF. CDR3 in DNA: TGTGCCAGTAGGTCACAGGGGATTTGGACCGGGGAGCTGTTTTTT.

The genes are TRBV7-8 and TRBJ1-1; 7 nucleotides align to TRBD1. The germline V gene has CDR1 SGHVS and CDR2 FQNEAQ. This CDR3 has 15 amino acids. V gave up 1 base and J gave up 7 bases; unmatched junction bases: 9. In DNA, the CDR3 is TGTGCCAGCAGCTTAGGGGCTAGGGGGCGGAATGAAGCTTTCTTT. As protein: CASSLGARGRNEAFF.

This chain uses TRBV5-1 with TRBJ1-4; 9 bases are shared with TRBD1. CDR3 length equals 16 residues. The ends lost 4 bases at V and 4 bases at J; junction bases unmatched: 8. Germline lookup yields CDR1 SGHRS and CDR2 YFSETQ. The DNA for the CDR3 is TGCGCCAGCAGCCTGGGGACAGGGTTGATTAATGAAAAACTGTTTTTT. It codes for CASSLGTGLINEKLFF. Using reference TRBV5-1 and TRBJ1-4 for the parts outside the CDR3, the full variable domain is KAGVTQTPRYLIKTRGQQVTLSCSPISGHRSVSWYQQTPGQGLQFLFEYFSETQRNKGNFPGRFSGRQFSNSRSEMNVSTLELGDSALYLCASSLGTGLINEKLFFGSGTQLSVL.

In the case of this clone: Other DNA sequences of this sample code for an identical CDR3. The rearrangement uses TRBV19 and TRBJ1-2, with 7 positions matching TRBD1. After removal of 4 bases from V and 3 bases from J, the junction contained 2 bases not matched to a gene. The germline V gene has CDR1 LNHDA and CDR2 SQIVND (reference sequence). The CDR3 runs 13 residues. The CDR3 protein is CASSNTGDYGYTF. The CDR3 region has the DNA TGTGCCAGTAGTAACACAGGGGACTATGGCTACACCTTC.

The genes are TRBV2 and TRBJ2-7, with TRBD2 matching 7 bases. Per germline, CDR1 SNHLY and CDR2 FYNNEI. Trimming removed 3 bases from V and 4 bases from J; junction bases left unmatched: 9. This CDR3 spans 15 amino acids. CDR3 protein: CASSDPRGSVYEQYF. CDR3 in DNA: TGTGCCAGCAGTGACCCTCGCGGGAGTGTTTACGAGCAGTACTTC.

The J gene is TRBJ1-2, the V gene TRBV11-2, with a possible D match to TRBD1 (6 bases). Germline lookup yields CDR1 SGHAT and CDR2 FQNNGV. The germline V and J ends were trimmed by 3 bases and 5 bases, with 13 bases remaining between them. This CDR3 region has 14 residues. The CDR3 loop reads CASSLGGPGYGYTF. CDR3 nucleotide sequence: TGTGCCAGCAGCTTGGGGGGGCCAGGGTATGGCTACACCTTC.

The J gene is TRBJ2-3, the V gene TRBV11-2; 10 positions agree with TRBD2. J was trimmed by 1 base and V by 6 bases; bases with no gene match: 16. This CDR3 spans 19 amino acids. From germline, CDR1 is SGHAT and CDR2 FQNNGV. CDR3 bases: TGTGCCAGCAGAACCAGAGGGGCTAGCGGGAGAGGGGGCACAGATACGCAGTATTTT. This gives the protein CASRTRGASGRGGTDTQYF.

This clone was counted ten times or more. This rearrangement joins TRBV7-6 to TRBJ2-1, with D possibly matching TRBD2 (5 bases). Trimming took 4 bases from V and 6 from J, leaving 7 bases between them. Germline V lookup: CDR1 SGHVS, CDR2 FNYEAQ. The CDR3 totals 12 residues. Here the CDR3 DNA reads TGTGCCAGCAGCTCGAGGGCCAATGAGCAGTTCTTC. Translated: CASSSRANEQFF. The full variable domain, in which reference TRBV7-6 and TRBJ2-1 provide the parts outside the CDR3, is GAGVSQSPRYKVTKRGQDVALRCDPISGHVSLYWYRQALGQGPEFLTYFNYEAQQDKSGLPNDRFSAERPEGSISTLTIQRTEQRDSAMYRCASSSRANEQFFGPGTRLTVL.